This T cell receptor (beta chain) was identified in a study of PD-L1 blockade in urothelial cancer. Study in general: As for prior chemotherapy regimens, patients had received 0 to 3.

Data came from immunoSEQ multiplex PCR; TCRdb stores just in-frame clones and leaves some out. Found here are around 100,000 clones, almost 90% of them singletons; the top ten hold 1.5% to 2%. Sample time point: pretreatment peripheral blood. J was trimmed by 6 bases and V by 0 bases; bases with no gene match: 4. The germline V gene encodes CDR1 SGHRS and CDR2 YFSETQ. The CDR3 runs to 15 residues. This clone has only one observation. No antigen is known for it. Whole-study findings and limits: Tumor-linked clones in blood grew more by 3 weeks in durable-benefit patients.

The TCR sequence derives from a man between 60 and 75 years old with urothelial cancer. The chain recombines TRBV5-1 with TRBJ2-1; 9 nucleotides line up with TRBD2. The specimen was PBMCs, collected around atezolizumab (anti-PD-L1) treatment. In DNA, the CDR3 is TGCGCCAGCAGCTTGGCTGCGGGGGGGCTCAATGAGCAGTTCTTC. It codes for CASSLAAGGLNEQFF.